The 8 T cell receptor beta chains below come from one sample, sequenced in a study of naive and memory T cell subsets. The beta constant-region primer was an equimolar mix of two oligonucleotides covering TRBC1 and TRBC2. Ligated cDNA was amplified by four rounds of PCR with nested alpha and beta constant-region primers and SP2. A single record per CDR3 protein comes from TCRdb applying MiXCR to the UMI-ligation and nested PCR reads. The sample lists roughly 80,000 distinct CDR3 sequences, over 9% seen once, with approximately 1.1% in the top ten. Sequenced: naive CD8+ T cells from blood. The origin of the receptors is a human donor in good health.

The chain is built from TRBV27 and TRBJ2-2, with 8 bases matching TRBD1. The CDR3 loop spans 19 amino acids. Germline CDR1 and CDR2: MNHEY and SMNVEV (reference sequence). The J segment lost 5 bases and the V segment lost 5 bases, leaving 19 bases of the junction unmatched. CDR3 sequence (DNA): TGTGCCAGCAGTGACTCCTCCCCGGTTTCCAGGGGGCGGACCGGGGAGCTGTTTTTT. Its protein is CASSDSSPVSRGRTGELFF.

This clonotype was counted a few times. V and J are TRBV3-1 and TRBJ2-6, with 8 bases identical to TRBD1. CDR3 length: 19 amino acids. Germline V CDR1 and CDR2: LGHDT, YNNKEL (reference sequence). V trimming: 1 base; J trimming: 3 bases; junction bases outside the gene matches: 11. Here the CDR3 reads CASSQARGRGSRGANVLTF. DNA of the CDR3: TGTGCCAGCAGCCAAGCCAGGGGGCGAGGATCGCGTGGGGCCAACGTCCTGACTTTC.

This clonotype was counted many times. V usage is TRBV6-1 and J usage is TRBJ2-2; 7 bases agree with TRBD2. Trimming took 4 bases from V and 3 from J; bases not matched to a gene: 5. Looked up from germline, CDR1 is MNHNS and CDR2 is SASEGT. The CDR3 spans 15 residues. The CDR3 DNA reads as TGTGCCAGCAGTGGATGGGGAGGGGACACCGGGGAGCTGTTTTTT. Translated, it gives CASSGWGGDTGELFF.

This clonotype has more than one count but fewer than ten. The chain links TRBV24-1 to TRBJ2-2; 8 bases map to TRBD1. Trimming at V came to 3 bases and at J to 4 bases, leaving 12 bases not matched to a gene. CDR3 length: 18 amino acids. The germline V gene encodes CDR1 KGHDR and CDR2 SFDVKD. The chain's CDR3 is CATSDIPGQGAVTGELFF. CDR3 nucleotide sequence: TGTGCCACCAGTGATATCCCTGGACAGGGTGCGGTCACCGGGGAGCTGTTTTTT.

This clonotype was seen more than once but under ten times. The junction does not match germline at one end; this may be a read error. The chain's CDR3 is CASSLSRGLVSTDTQYF. CDR3 DNA sequence: TGTGCCAGCAGCTTATCGCGAGGGCTCGTGTCTACAGATACGCAGTATTTT. The V call is TRBV27, the J call TRBJ2-3; tentatively, D is TRBD2 (5 bases). The CDR3 extends over 17 amino acids. The germline V gene has CDR1 MNHEY and CDR2 SMNVEV (reference sequence).

This clonotype was recorded many times. This sequence joins TRBV7-9 and TRBJ2-1; D may be TRBD2 (6 bases). Germline CDR1 and CDR2: SEHNR and FQNEAQ (reference sequence). The CDR3 contains 13 residues. CDR3 DNA sequence: TGTGCTGAGCTGGGACTTTCCTACAATGAGCAGTTCTTC. Its translation: CAELGLSYNEQFF.

This clonotype was counted between two and nine times. The V call is TRBV10-3, the J call TRBJ1-1; no definite D call. The CDR3 length is 11 residues. Trimming took off 4 bases at V and 5 bases at J, with 5 bases between the two ends. Germline values: CDR1 ENHRY, CDR2 SYGVKD. CDR3 in DNA: TGTGCCATCAGTGGGGTTACTGAAGCTTTCTTT. This translates into CAISGVTEAFF.

The chain employs TRBV20-1 and TRBJ2-1, with D unclear. From germline, CDR1 is DFQATT and CDR2 SNEGSKA (reference sequence). Trimming left V 0 bases short and J 4 bases short, with 1 base between. There are 11 residues in the CDR3. CDR3 sequence reads: CSAREYNEQFF. The CDR3 DNA follows: TGCAGTGCTAGAGAATACAATGAGCAGTTCTTC.